This T cell receptor beta chain was retrieved from a study of cytomegalovirus exposure and HLA in healthy donors. Sequencing was performed with immunoSEQ multiplex PCR; in TCRdb, only in-frame clones are kept and a portion is missing. The sample contains tens of thousands of clones, around nine tenths of which appear only once. The CDR3 runs 15 residues. Looked up from germline, CDR1 is MDHEN and CDR2 is SYDVKM. V trimming: 6 bases; J trimming: 6 bases; junction bases outside the gene matches: 4. The donors were part of the validation cohort, which consisted of more than 90 subjects and was separate from the first cohort of 600 to 850 subjects.

The specimen was PBMCs. The sequence derives from a man in his late teens or twenties in good health and CMV-seronegative. J is TRBJ2-1 and V is TRBV28; TRBD2 matches at 14 bases. DNA of the CDR3: TGTGCCAGCAGGCGCGGGACTAGCGGGAGCAATGAGCAGTTCTTC. Amino acids: CASRRGTSGSNEQFF.